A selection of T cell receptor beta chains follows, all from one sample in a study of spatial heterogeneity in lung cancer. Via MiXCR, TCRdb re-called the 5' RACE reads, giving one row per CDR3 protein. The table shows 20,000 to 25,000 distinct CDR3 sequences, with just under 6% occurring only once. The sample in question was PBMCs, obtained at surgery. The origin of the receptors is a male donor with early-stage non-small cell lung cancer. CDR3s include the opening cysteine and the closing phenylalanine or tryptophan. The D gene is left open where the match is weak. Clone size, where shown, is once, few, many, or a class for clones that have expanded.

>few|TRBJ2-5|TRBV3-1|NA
TGTGCCAGCAGCCAACAACAGGGTAGCGAGACCCAGTACTTC
CASSQQQGSETQYF
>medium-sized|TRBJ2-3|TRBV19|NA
TGTGCCAGTAGTAGAGGCCACACAGATACGCAGTATTTT
CASSRGHTDTQYF
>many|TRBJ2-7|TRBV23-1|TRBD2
TGCGCCAGCAGCACACCCCCAAATTTTACTAGCGGGAGGGCCTGGTACGAGCAGTACTTC
CASSTPPNFTSGRAWYEQYF
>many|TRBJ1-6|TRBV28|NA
TGTGCCAGCAGTTTGTTGGCTGCGGACAGCCTGAGGAAAACCCTCCACTTT
CASSLLAADSLRKTLHF
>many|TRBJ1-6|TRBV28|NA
TGTGCCAGCAGAAGGGCAACCGGGCGCTCACCCCTCCACTTT
CASRRATGRSPLHF
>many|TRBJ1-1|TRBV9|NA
TGTGCCAGCAGCGTAGGTCAAGGGACTGAAGCTTTCTTT
CASSVGQGTEAFF
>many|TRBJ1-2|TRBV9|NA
TGTGCCAGCACCCTTGGGCCCACTAGCTATGGCTACACCTTC
CASTLGPTSYGYTF
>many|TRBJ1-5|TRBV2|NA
TGTGCCAGCACAGGGAGCAATCAGCCCCAGCATTTT
CASTGSNQPQHF
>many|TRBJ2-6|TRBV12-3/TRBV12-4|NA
TGTGCCAGCAGCCCAGGGTTACTAAGGTCTGGGGCCAACGTCCTGACTTTC
CASSPGLLRSGANVLTF
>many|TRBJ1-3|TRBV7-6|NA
TGTGCCAGCAGCTTTGTGGGCGGACTCTCTGGAAACACCATATATTTT
CASSFVGGLSGNTIYF
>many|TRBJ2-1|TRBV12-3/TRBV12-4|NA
TGTGCCAGCAGTTTAGACCGGAGAGGGGAGCAGTTCTTC
CASSLDRRGEQFF
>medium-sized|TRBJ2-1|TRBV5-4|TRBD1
TGTGCCAGCAGCTTCCTGCAGGGGGCAGCCCACAATGAGCAGTTCTTC
CASSFLQGAAHNEQFF
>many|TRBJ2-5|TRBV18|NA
TGTGCCAGCTCACTATCCCCGGACAGTTTACAAGAGACCCAGTACTTC
CASSLSPDSLQETQYF
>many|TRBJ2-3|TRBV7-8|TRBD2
TGTGCCAGCAGCTTAAGGGTCCAGCGGGGAACAGATACGCAGTATTTT
CASSLRVQRGTDTQYF
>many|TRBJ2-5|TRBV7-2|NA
TGTGCCAGCAGGTTGATAGGGACGGGTGGCGAGGAGACCCAGTACTTC
CASRLIGTGGEETQYF
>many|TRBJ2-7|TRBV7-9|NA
TGTGCCAGCAGCTTAGCGGGTGCATTCTACGAGCAGTACTTC
CASSLAGAFYEQYF
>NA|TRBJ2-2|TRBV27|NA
TGTGCCAGCAGTTTAGACGTCTACGGGGAGCTGTTTTTT
CASSLDVYGELFF
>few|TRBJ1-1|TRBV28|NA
TGTGCCAGCAGTACATCCGGACAGATGAACACTGAAGCTTTCTTT
CASSTSGQMNTEAFF
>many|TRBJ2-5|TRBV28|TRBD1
TGTGCCAGCAGTTCAGGACAGGGGGGACAAGAGACCCAGTACTTC
CASSSGQGGQETQYF